These 29 T cell receptor beta chains were sequenced from one sample in a study of spatial heterogeneity in lung cancer. General observations from the study: How many expanded intratumoral alpha and beta TCRs were present tracked the tumor mutation count, which was a count of nonsynonymous mutations.

TCRdb recomputed calls from the 5' RACE reads with MiXCR, one row per CDR3 protein. The table shows over 15,000 distinct CDR3 sequences, with 5.8% occurring only once. Their target antigens are unknown. Time point described: sample taken at primary tumor resection. The sequencing here drew on lung tumor tissue, taken at surgery. Receptor source: a female donor with early-stage non-small cell lung cancer.

This clonotype was found a few times. This beta chain is a stray sequence in a library constructed for alpha chains; its clone size is not meaningful. The CDR3 spells CASSGSNTNEKLFF. CDR3 in DNA: TGCGCCAGCAGTGGATCGAACACTAATGAAAAACTGTTTTTT. V is TRBV5-1 and J is TRBJ1-4; D remains unclear. Deletions cut 5 bases from V and 2 bases from J, with 10 bases between. The CDR3 runs to 14 residues. Germline CDR1 SGHRS, CDR2 YFSETQ.

By share, this clonotype counts as medium-sized (0.01 to 0.1%). The library was built for alpha chains, so this beta chain is an off-target read and its size means little. The chain carries TRBV28 and TRBJ1-5, with no clear D. V lost 5 bases and J 9 bases, leaving 17 bases between the germline ends. There are 14 residues in the CDR3. Germline V gene data show CDR1 as MDHEN and CDR2 as SYDVKM. The DNA of the CDR3 is TGTGCCAGCAGTCCGGACGAAGTGGCTTCGCCCCAGCATTTT. This encodes CASSPDEVASPQHF.

In its sample, this clonotype was seen many times. This beta chain lies outside the target of a library built for alpha chains; its clone size means little. This chain connects TRBV10-3 to TRBJ2-7, with 7 positions matching TRBD2. The length of the CDR3 is 13 residues. From germline, CDR1 is ENHRY and CDR2 SYGVKD. Losses at the gene ends were 11 bases for V and 4 bases for J; bases not matched to a gene: 11. In DNA form, the CDR3 reads TGTGCCTTCCGGGCCTCTAGCGGTTACGAGCAGTACTTC. It encodes CAFRASSGYEQYF.

With regard to this clonotype: A read error may explain this, as a much larger clone is one base away. This beta chain lies outside the target of a library built for alpha chains; its clone size means little. The rearrangement links TRBV3-1 to TRBJ2-1; 8 bases line up with TRBD1. J was trimmed by 15 bases and V by 3 bases; bases with no gene match: 10. Germline CDR1 and CDR2: LGHDT and YNNKEL (reference sequence). The CDR3 extends over 13 amino acids. CDR3 loop: CASSQKNRDRRFF. CDR3 bases: TGTGCCAGCAGCCAGAAGAACCGGGACAGGCGGTTCTTC.

This clonotype was counted many times. This beta chain is an unintended read in a library built for alpha chains; its size means little. CDR3 protein: CASSSPAGDSSYEQYF. CDR3 bases: TGTGCCAGCAGTTCCCCAGCGGGAGATTCGTCCTACGAGCAGTACTTC. The V and J genes are TRBV28 and TRBJ2-7; 8 bases fit TRBD2. V gave up 4 bases and J gave up 1 base; unmatched junction bases: 9. The CDR3 consists of 16 residues. Germline CDR1 is MDHEN and CDR2 is SYDVKM.

This clonotype qualifies as medium-sized. In a library made to pick up alpha chains, this beta chain is a stray read with a size that means little. The rearrangement uses TRBV5-1 and TRBJ2-1; 7 bases are shared with TRBD1. The CDR3 extends over 14 amino acids. J lost 13 bases, V lost 0 bases, and 10 bases had no gene match. Germline assignment: CDR1 SGHRS and CDR2 YFSETQ. This CDR3 is CASSLEANRGRQFF. DNA of the CDR3: TGCGCCAGCAGCTTGGAGGCTAACAGGGGCCGCCAGTTCTTC.

This clonotype was observed at least ten times. This beta chain is a stray read from a library made for alpha chains; its abundance is not meaningful. The rearrangement links TRBV4-1 to TRBJ2-7, with D perhaps TRBD2 (5 bases). The CDR3 covers 16 residues. The germline V gene encodes CDR1 MGHRA and CDR2 YSYEKL. Trimming shortened V by 2 bases and J by 0 bases, and 14 bases separated the two germline ends. The CDR3, as DNA: TGCGCCAGCAGCCAAAGGACTCGGGCAAACTCCTACGAGCAGTACTTC. Its translation is CASSQRTRANSYEQYF.

Many counts were recorded for this clonotype. For a library built for alpha chains, this beta chain is a stray read; little rests on its size. This rearrangement joins TRBV5-1 to TRBJ2-7; D possibly corresponds to TRBD2 (5 bases). The germline CDR1 and CDR2 sequences are SGHRS and YFSETQ. The CDR3 consists of 14 residues. Trimming took off 5 bases at V and 7 bases at J, with 19 bases between the two ends. Here the CDR3 reads CASRRGGFLGEQYF. In DNA form, the CDR3 reads TGCGCCAGCAGGCGAGGAGGCTTCCTGGGGGAGCAGTACTTC.

In the case of this clonotype: Since the library was made to target alpha chains, this beta chain is a stray read and its abundance is not meaningful. The chain recombines TRBV29-1 with TRBJ1-1; D is perhaps TRBD1 (6 bases). There are 12 residues in the CDR3. V shed 3 bases and J shed 4 bases, with 9 bases lying between them. The germline V gene has CDR1 SQVTM and CDR2 ANQGSEA. CDR3 in amino acids: CSVEGGITEAFF. CDR3 bases: TGCAGCGTTGAGGGGGGCATCACTGAAGCTTTCTTT.

This clonotype was picked up many times. This beta chain appears as a stray read in a library generated for alpha chains; its size is not informative. The chain links TRBV27 to TRBJ1-2; D call uncertain. Trimming stripped 0 bases from V and 0 bases from J, with 8 bases between. Germline V CDR1 and CDR2: MNHEY, SMNVEV (reference sequence). This CDR3 contains 15 residues. The CDR3: CASSLSAVTNYGYTF. In nucleotides, the CDR3 is TGTGCCAGCAGTTTATCGGCGGTGACTAACTATGGCTACACCTTC.

With respect to this clonotype: The library was prepared for alpha chains; this beta chain is a stray read, so its frequency means little. The CDR3 protein is CASSQVHTDTQYF. The CDR3 coding sequence is TGTGCCAGCAGCCAAGTTCATACAGATACGCAGTATTTT. The V call is TRBV14, the J call TRBJ2-3, with unresolved D. The V end was cut by 1 base, the J end by 3 bases, with 5 bases between. The CDR3 sequence is 13 residues long. The V gene's germline CDR1 is SGHDN and CDR2 FVKESK.

This clonotype counts as medium-sized (0.01 to 0.1%). Found in a library prepared for alpha chains, this beta chain is an off-target read, and its abundance has little meaning. The chain links TRBV4-2 to TRBJ2-7; D is ambiguous. Germline V gene lookup returns CDR1 LGHNA and CDR2 YNFKEQ. V lost 3 bases and J lost 7, with 7 bases in between. The CDR3 has 11 amino acids. The CDR3 reads CASSHEREQYF. The CDR3, as DNA: TGTGCCAGCAGCCACGAGAGGGAGCAGTACTTC.

This clonotype was found a few times. This beta chain was picked up by a library intended for alpha chains and is off target, so its count carries little meaning. The chain carries TRBV7-2 and TRBJ2-3, with 10 bases lining up with TRBD2. CDR1 is SGHTA, CDR2 FQGNSA, per germline. After removal of 5 bases from V and 8 bases from J, the junction contained 7 bases not matched to a gene. The CDR3 has 14 residues. CDR3 in DNA: TGTGCCAGCAGCGGGACTAGCGTCTACGGTACGCAGTATTTT. Protein sequence: CASSGTSVYGTQYF.

This clonotype was seen repeatedly, ten times or more. Because the library targeted alpha chains, this beta chain is an off-target read whose size means little. The genes are TRBV14 and TRBJ2-4, with D possibly TRBD2 on 6 matching bases. Germline V gene sequence: CDR1 SGHDN, CDR2 FVKESK. V was pared by 1 base and J by 6 bases, with 10 bases between. This CDR3 region has 14 residues. CDR3 bases: TGTGCCAGCAGCCAAGTCGGAGGGCTAAACATTCAGTACTTC. It codes for CASSQVGGLNIQYF.

This clonotype has ten or more counts. This beta chain is a stray sequence in a library constructed for alpha chains; its clone size is not meaningful. Here the CDR3 reads CSVGKRQEGGEQFF. The CDR3 nucleotides are TGCAGCGTTGGTAAGAGACAGGAAGGTGGGGAGCAGTTCTTC. The chain employs TRBV29-1 and TRBJ2-1; D perhaps matches TRBD1 (6 bases). Germline V lookup: CDR1 SQVTM, CDR2 ANQGSEA. Trimming took 4 bases from V and 10 from J, leaving 20 bases between them. The CDR3 is 14 residues long.

This clonotype showed up many times. This beta chain appears as a stray read in a library generated for alpha chains; its size is not informative. The chain carries TRBV29-1 and TRBJ2-1; 8 bases fit TRBD1. CDR1 SQVTM and CDR2 ANQGSEA come from the germline V gene. The CDR3 contains 14 residues. The V segment lost 7 bases and the J segment 6 bases; nucleotides outside the gene matches: 11. This CDR3 reads CSAGQGSSGNEQFF. The CDR3 coding sequence is TGCAGCGCTGGACAGGGTTCAAGTGGCAATGAGCAGTTCTTC.

This clonotype has a count of ten or more. Because this beta chain is a stray read in a library intended to capture alpha chains, its abundance should not be given much weight. V usage is TRBV28 and J usage is TRBJ1-5; D gene uncertain. Germline V gives CDR1 MDHEN, CDR2 SYDVKM. The CDR3 has 12 amino acids. V was cut by 8 bases and J by 7 bases, with 12 bases left in between. The CDR3 nucleotides read TGTGCCAGCGGAAGTGGCTCCCAGCCCCAGCATTTT. Protein sequence: CASGSGSQPQHF.

This clonotype has a count of ten or more. Little can be read into the size of this beta chain, an off-target read in a library designed for alpha chains. The chain joins TRBV29-1 to TRBJ1-3; no firm D call. Germline lookup yields CDR1 SQVTM and CDR2 ANQGSEA. Trimming cost V 2 bases and J 2 bases, with 16 bases left between them. The CDR3 is made up of 16 amino acids. CDR3 amino acids: CSVERVSRGTGNTIYF. In nucleotides, the CDR3 is TGCAGCGTTGAAAGGGTATCACGAGGGACTGGAAACACCATATATTTT.

At least ten counts were recorded for this clonotype. This beta chain turned up in a library designed for alpha chains; as an off-target read, its abundance says little. This chain connects TRBV2 to TRBJ2-1; unclear D gene. The germline V gene encodes CDR1 SNHLY and CDR2 FYNNEI. Trimming removed 7 bases from V and 10 bases from J, with 11 bases in between. The CDR3 runs 11 residues. CDR3 amino acids: CASTQAWEQFF. The CDR3 nucleotides read TGTGCCAGCACCCAGGCTTGGGAGCAGTTCTTC. Full variable domain (outside the CDR3, taken from reference TRBV2 and TRBJ2-1): EPEVTQTPSHQVTQMGQEVILRCVPISNHLYFYWYRQILGQKVEFLVSFYNNEISEKSEIFDDQFSVERPDGSNFTLKIRSTKLEDSAMYFCASTQAWEQFFGPGTRLTVL.

This clonotype was recorded many times. This beta chain is a stray read from a library made for alpha chains; its abundance is not meaningful. The chain has TRBV10-2 and TRBJ2-1; D may correspond to TRBD1 or TRBD2 (5 bases each). Trimming shortened V by 3 bases and J by 8 bases, and 8 bases separated the two germline ends. The CDR3 runs 12 residues. Germline assignment: CDR1 WSHSY and CDR2 SAAADI. In nucleotides, the CDR3 is TGCGCCAGCAGTGAAGAGGGGTATGAGCAGTTCTTC. It is translated as CASSEEGYEQFF.

This clonotype was seen many times. This beta chain turned up in a library designed for alpha chains; as an off-target read, its abundance says little. The J gene is TRBJ2-5, the V gene TRBV4-2; 10 bases are shared with TRBD1. The junction had 7 bases not matched to a gene; V was cut back by 4 bases and J by 5 bases. The CDR3 runs 15 residues. Germline V CDR1 and CDR2: LGHNA, YNFKEQ. CDR3 sequence: CASSPQTGGGETQYF. In nucleotides, the CDR3 is TGTGCCAGCAGCCCACAGACAGGGGGCGGCGAGACCCAGTACTTC.

This clonotype was seen repeatedly, ten times or more. This beta chain appears as a stray read in a library generated for alpha chains; its size is not informative. The chain's CDR3 is CAWRKTGTDTQYF. The CDR3 region has the DNA TGTGCCTGGAGAAAGACAGGGACAGATACGCAGTATTTT. This sequence joins TRBV30 and TRBJ2-3; TRBD1 agrees at 7 bases. The CDR3 loop spans 13 amino acids. The V gene's germline CDR1 is GTSNPN and CDR2 SVGIG (reference sequence). Trimming removed 3 bases from V and 3 bases from J; junction bases left unmatched: 3.

This clonotype was recorded at least ten times. In a library made to pick up alpha chains, this beta chain is a stray read with a size that means little. The chain recombines TRBV6-6 with TRBJ1-5, with D possibly matching TRBD1 (5 bases). Germline V gene lookup returns CDR1 MNHNY and CDR2 SVGAGI (reference sequence). V was pared by 6 bases and J by 1 base, with 22 bases between. The CDR3 is 18 residues long. The CDR3 region is CASSHSMSGRLSNQPQHF. CDR3 nucleotide sequence: TGTGCCAGCAGCCACTCAATGTCAGGGCGATTGAGCAATCAGCCCCAGCATTTT.

This clonotype was detected many times. This beta chain is an off-target read within a library intended for alpha chains, so its frequency means little. The rearrangement uses TRBV7-9 and TRBJ2-5; TRBD1 might be the D (5 bases). CDR3 length: 18 residues. Trimming shortened V by 0 bases and J by 2 bases, and 19 bases separated the two germline ends. Germline V CDR1 and CDR2: SEHNR, FQNEAQ (reference sequence). In nucleotides, the CDR3 is TGTGCCAGCAGCTTAGCAGGGGATGATAGCCCCCCACAAGAGACCCAGTACTTC. Translated: CASSLAGDDSPPQETQYF.

This clonotype was seen repeatedly, ten times or more. Since the library was made to target alpha chains, this beta chain is a stray read and its abundance is not meaningful. The V gene is TRBV28, the J gene TRBJ2-7, with D possibly matching TRBD1 (8 bases). Trimming cost V 5 bases and J 4 bases, with 18 bases left between them. Germline-derived CDR1 and CDR2 are MDHEN and SYDVKM. The CDR3 length is 15 residues. CDR3: CASSPEDREGYEQYF. CDR3 nucleotides: TGTGCCAGCAGTCCTGAGGACAGGGAGGGGTACGAGCAGTACTTC. The variable domain in full, with the rest retrieved from reference TRBV28 and TRBJ2-7, is DVKVTQSSRYLVKRTGEKVFLECVQDMDHENMFWYRQDPGLGLRLIYFSYDVKMKEKGDIPEGYSVSREKKERFSLILESASTNQTSMYLCASSPEDREGYEQYFGPGTRLTVT.

This clonotype was observed a handful of times. Because the library targeted alpha chains, this beta chain is an off-target read whose size means little. The genes are TRBV5-4 and TRBJ1-1; 11 nucleotides line up with TRBD1. J gave up 3 bases and V 3 bases, and 1 base lay outside the gene matches. Germline V lookup: CDR1 SGHNT, CDR2 YYREEE (reference sequence). The CDR3 extends over 14 amino acids. Written as DNA, the CDR3 is TGTGCCAGCAGCTGGGGACAGGGGGACACTGAAGCTTTCTTT. Translated, it gives CASSWGQGDTEAFF.

At least ten counts were recorded for this clonotype. This beta chain lies outside the target of a library built for alpha chains; its clone size means little. The rearrangement links TRBV12-3 or TRBV12-4 to TRBJ2-2; D unresolved. V dropped 6 bases and J dropped 14 bases, with 10 bases sitting between them. CDR3 length: 10 residues. The CDR3 coding sequence is TGTGCCAGCAGCCACTCGGAACTGTTTTTT. It codes for CASSHSELFF.

Of note for this clonotype: Being off target in a library aimed at alpha chains, this beta chain has a size of little meaning. The chain is built from TRBV6-4 and TRBJ2-1; TRBD1 aligns across 9 bases. Germline loops: CDR1 MRHNA, CDR2 SNTAGT. The CDR3 spans 14 residues. V was clipped by 3 bases and J by 10 bases; unmatched bases: 7. The CDR3 region has the DNA TGTGCCAGCAGTGAAGGGACAGGGTATAGGGAGCAGTTCTTC. Translated: CASSEGTGYREQFF.

This clonotype was found many times. Since it is a stray read in a library aimed at alpha chains, this beta chain has a size that is not meaningful. This chain links TRBV12-3 or TRBV12-4 with TRBJ2-7, with 9 bases aligning to TRBD1. The CDR3 loop spans 14 amino acids. Trimming at V came to 3 bases and at J to 3 bases, leaving 3 bases not matched to a gene. The CDR3 loop is CASSFTGGIYEQYF. The DNA of the CDR3 is TGTGCCAGCAGTTTCACAGGGGGCATCTACGAGCAGTACTTC.